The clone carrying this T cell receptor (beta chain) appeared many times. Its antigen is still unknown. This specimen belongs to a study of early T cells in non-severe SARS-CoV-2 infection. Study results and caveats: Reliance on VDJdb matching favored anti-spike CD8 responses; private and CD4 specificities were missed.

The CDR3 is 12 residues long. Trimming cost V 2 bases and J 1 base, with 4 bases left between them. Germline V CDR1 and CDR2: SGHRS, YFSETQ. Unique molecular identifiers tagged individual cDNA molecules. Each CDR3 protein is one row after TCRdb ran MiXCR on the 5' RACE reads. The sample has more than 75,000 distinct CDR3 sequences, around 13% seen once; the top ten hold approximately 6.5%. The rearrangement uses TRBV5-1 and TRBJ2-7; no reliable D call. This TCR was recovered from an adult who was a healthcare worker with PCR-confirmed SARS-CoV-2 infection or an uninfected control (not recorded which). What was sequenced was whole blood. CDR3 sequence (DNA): TGCGCCAGCAGCTTCGGTTCCTACGAGCAGTACTTC. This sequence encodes CASSFGSYEQYF. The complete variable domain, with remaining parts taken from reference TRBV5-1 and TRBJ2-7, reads KAGVTQTPRYLIKTRGQQVTLSCSPISGHRSVSWYQQTPGQGLQFLFEYFSETQRNKGNFPGRFSGRQFSNSRSEMNVSTLELGDSALYLCASSFGSYEQYFGPGTRLTVT.